This TCR beta chain stems from a study of blood T cell repertoires in COVID-19. As for the study in general: There were acute and convalescent COVID-19 samples, and they came from the United States, Italy and Spain.

Method: immunoSEQ multiplex PCR; TCRdb's copy keeps in-frame clones and lacks some. Here the sample spans fewer than 350,000 clones, around four fifths being singletons. The TCR originated in a woman between 45 and 65 years old with active or convalescent COVID-19. Sequencing input: peripheral blood.

For the CDR3, the DNA is TGTGCCAGCAGGACGTACAGGGGGGGCACAGATACGCAGTATTTT. This translates into CASRTYRGGTDTQYF. V gene TRBV2 combines with J gene TRBJ2-3; 8 bases fit TRBD1. After removal of 6 bases from V and 1 base from J, the junction contained 6 bases not matched to a gene. This CDR3 comprises 15 residues. CDR1 is SNHLY and CDR2 is FYNNEI in the germline V gene.